These 9 T cell receptor beta chains were sequenced from one sample in a study of blood T cell repertoires in COVID-19. Only in-frame clones appear in the TCRdb table, and some are missing; sequencing was by immunoSEQ multiplex PCR. The data hold about 100,000 clones, with 70% to 90% observed a single time. Specimen: peripheral blood. The receptor set was obtained from a human donor in a cohort sampled during active COVID-19.

V gene TRBV7-9 combines with J gene TRBJ2-7; 10 positions agree with TRBD2. The J segment lost 2 bases and the V segment lost 5 bases, leaving 3 bases of the junction unmatched. The CDR3 has 14 residues. The V gene's germline CDR1 is SEHNR and CDR2 FQNEAQ (reference sequence). The CDR3 protein is CASSPSGSAYEQYF. The CDR3 DNA reads TGTGCCAGCAGCCCTAGCGGGAGTGCCTACGAGCAGTACTTC.

The genes are TRBV28 and TRBJ1-5, with D hard to call. The V gene lost 2 bases and the J gene lost 3 bases, with 2 bases spanning the gap. Germline values: CDR1 MDHEN, CDR2 SYDVKM. The length of the CDR3 is 12 residues. The CDR3 region has the DNA TGTGCCAGCAGTTTACTCAATCAGCCCCAGCATTTT. Its translation is CASSLLNQPQHF.

This chain joins TRBV4-1 and TRBJ2-7, with no clear D. The CDR3 contains 13 residues. The V end lost 0 bases, the J end lost 4 bases, and 7 bases lay between the germline ends. In germline, CDR1 is MGHRA, CDR2 YSYEKL. The CDR3 DNA reads TGCGCCAGCAGCCAAGATCCCCGTTACGAGCAGTACTTC. Translated: CASSQDPRYEQYF.

The rearrangement uses TRBV3-1 (or the pseudogene TRBV3-2) and TRBJ2-5, with 12 bases fitting TRBD1. Per germline, CDR1 LGHDT and CDR2 YNNKEL (reference sequence). V lost 2 bases and J lost 5; bases outside the gene matches: 12. This CDR3 has 18 amino acids. The CDR3 DNA sequence: TGTGCCAGCAGCCAACTGCCGGGACAGGGGGCTGGGTGGGAGACCCAGTACTTC. It codes for CASSQLPGQGAGWETQYF.

V is TRBV12-3 or TRBV12-4 and J is TRBJ2-3; no reliable D call. Deletions cut 0 bases from V and 5 bases from J, with 6 bases between. The CDR3 covers 13 residues. CDR3 in amino acids: CASSLAGEDTQYF. For the CDR3, the DNA is TGTGCCAGCAGTTTAGCAGGAGAAGATACGCAGTATTTT.

The CDR3 bases are TGCGCCAGCAGCTTGATACAGGGGGCTGACTCACCCCTCCACTTT. Translating gives CASSLIQGADSPLHF. This chain links TRBV5-1 with TRBJ1-6; 9 bases map to TRBD1. The CDR3 length is 15 residues. Per germline, CDR1 SGHRS and CDR2 YFSETQ. V lost 1 base and J lost 10; bases outside the gene matches: 6.

CDR3 region: CASSLPGTGEYEQYF. The CDR3 DNA reads TGTGCCAGCAGCTTACCCGGGACAGGGGAGTACGAGCAGTACTTC. V and J are TRBV5-6 and TRBJ2-7; 10 nucleotides line up with TRBD1. Germline CDR1 reads SGHDT; CDR2 reads YYEEEE. The V gene end was trimmed by 2 bases and the J gene end by 4 bases; junction bases not matched to a gene: 6. There are 15 residues in the CDR3.

In this sample, this clone turned up once. The rearrangement links TRBV3-1 (or the pseudogene TRBV3-2) to TRBJ1-5, with 8 bases lining up with TRBD1. This CDR3 is built from 15 residues. The J segment lost 2 bases and the V segment lost 6 bases, leaving 6 bases of the junction unmatched. The germline V gene has CDR1 LGHDT and CDR2 YNNKEL (reference sequence). In DNA form, the CDR3 reads TGTGCCAGCAGTCCCGACAGGGGAGGCAATCAGCCCCAGCATTTT. Encoded protein: CASSPDRGGNQPQHF.

The chain's CDR3 is CATMGTLNTEAFF. The CDR3 DNA reads TGTGCCACTATGGGGACACTGAACACTGAAGCTTTCTTT. This rearrangement joins TRBV25-1 to TRBJ1-1; D perhaps matches TRBD1 (6 bases). The CDR3 contains 13 residues. Germline V gene data show CDR1 as MGHDK and CDR2 as SYGVNS. Trimming pared 10 bases from V and 0 bases from J, leaving 12 bases between.